The present entry profiles one T cell receptor (beta chain) with its context. Its antigen is as yet unknown. There are 15 residues in the CDR3. The germline V and J ends were trimmed by 0 bases and 3 bases, with 15 bases remaining between them. Looked up from germline, CDR1 is GTSNPN and CDR2 is SVGIG (reference sequence). This record comes from a study of beta chain features in type 1 diabetes. Study-level points and caveats: Possible PCR preference for shorter templates applied equally to patients and controls.

The isolated RNA, all of it, was reverse transcribed, so expressed TCRB transcripts were what got sequenced. Sequencing used immunoSEQ multiplex PCR; TCRdb keeps in-frame clones, though not all of them. The table lists just over 450,000 clones, roughly 31% of them singletons. The chain joins TRBV30 to TRBJ2-7; D unresolved. The receptor was isolated from a man between 18 and 35 years old in good health. Sequencing was done on a sample of naive CD4+ T cells from blood. The CDR3 reads CAWSVGPNLGYEQYF. CDR3 coding DNA: TGTGCCTGGAGTGTAGGGCCGAACCTCGGCTACGAGCAGTACTTC.